This T cell receptor beta chain was found in a study of CD8 T cells in ankylosing spondylitis. In its sample, this clonotype was seen a few times. The antigen is unknown. The CDR3 contains 16 residues. The V segment lost 2 bases and the J segment 4 bases; nucleotides outside the gene matches: 5. CDR1 is MNHEY, CDR2 SVGEGT, per germline. One entry per CDR3 protein, called by TCRdb with MiXCR from the 5' RACE reads. The sample has about 160,000 distinct CDR3 sequences; around 9.6% are singletons. Study findings and constraints: The disease-linked clones had a CD8+ phenotype and low blood frequencies. Ankylosing spondylitis blood seemed to carry a telltale TCR beta motif made of roughly 8 highly homologous variants.

This TCR derives from a female donor with ankylosing spondylitis or in good health (not recorded which). The chain couples TRBV6-2 or TRBV6-3 to TRBJ2-6; TRBD1 agrees at 7 bases. The sequenced sample was blood, either unsorted or a sorted T cell fraction (not recorded which). CDR3 bases: TGTGCCAGCAGTTACCACAGGGGTGCCGGGGCCAACGTCCTGACTTTC. This sequence encodes CASSYHRGAGANVLTF.